A selection of T cell receptor beta chains follows, all from one sample in a study of cytomegalovirus exposure and HLA in healthy donors. The assay was immunoSEQ multiplex PCR, and TCRdb's table has in-frame clones only and misses some. The table includes 100,000 to 150,000 clones, just under 85% detected once. Sequencing used PBMCs. The receptors shown here come from a boy younger than 10 in good health and CMV-seronegative. Both conserved end residues are part of each CDR3. Each record gives: V gene, J gene, D gene, clone size, CDR3 DNA, CDR3 protein. A D gene is named only where the DNA matches it firmly. The size of a clone is reported for some rows only, either as once, few or many, or as a class for expanded clones.

v_gene: TRBV27
j_gene: TRBJ1-5
d_gene: NA
abundance: NA
CDR3nt: TGTGCCAGCAGTCCGACGTCGTTGGAGAATCAGCCCCAGCATTTT
CDR3aa: CASSPTSLENQPQHF

v_gene: TRBV7-6
j_gene: TRBJ2-4
d_gene: NA
abundance: NA
CDR3nt: TGTGCCAGCAGCCGACAGGATGGGTTAGCCAAAAACATTCAGTACTTC
CDR3aa: CASSRQDGLAKNIQYF

v_gene: TRBV5-8
j_gene: TRBJ1-1
d_gene: NA
abundance: NA
CDR3nt: TGTGCCAGCAGCTTGCCGCGGGGAAGGGCGCTGGCTTTCTTT
CDR3aa: CASSLPRGRALAFF

v_gene: TRBV21-1
j_gene: TRBJ1-4
d_gene: NA
abundance: few
CDR3nt: TGTGCCAGCAGGAGGTGTGCAACTAATGAAAAACTGTTTTTT
CDR3aa: CASRRCATNEKLFF

v_gene: TRBV14
j_gene: TRBJ1-2
d_gene: TRBD1
abundance: NA
CDR3nt: TGTGCCAGCAGCTTGATCGGACAGGGAGGGGATGGCTACACCTTC
CDR3aa: CASSLIGQGGDGYTF

v_gene: TRBV18
j_gene: TRBJ2-2
d_gene: TRBD1
abundance: NA
CDR3nt: TGTGCCAGCTCACCCGAGACAGGGAGAGCCGGGGAGCTGTTTTTT
CDR3aa: CASSPETGRAGELFF

v_gene: TRBV11-3
j_gene: TRBJ2-3
d_gene: TRBD2
abundance: NA
CDR3nt: TGTGCCAGCAGAGATAGGGGGGGAACTAGCGGGAGAGATACGCAGTATTTT
CDR3aa: CASRDRGGTSGRDTQYF

v_gene: TRBV30
j_gene: TRBJ1-1
d_gene: TRBD1
abundance: NA
CDR3nt: TGTGCCTCCCCGACAGGGGGCACTGAAGCTTTCTTT
CDR3aa: CASPTGGTEAFF

v_gene: TRBV11-2
j_gene: TRBJ2-7
d_gene: TRBD2
abundance: NA
CDR3nt: TGTGCCAGCCGCGAGACTAGCGGGGGGGATTCTTACGAGCAGTACTTC
CDR3aa: CASRETSGGDSYEQYF

v_gene: TRBV7-2
j_gene: TRBJ2-7
d_gene: NA
abundance: NA
CDR3nt: TGTGCCAGCAGCCTCGGCCGACTCGAGCAGTACTTC
CDR3aa: CASSLGRLEQYF

v_gene: TRBV27
j_gene: TRBJ1-2
d_gene: TRBD1
abundance: NA
CDR3nt: TGTGCCAGCAGTCCCGGGGACAGAGCACATGGCTACACCTTC
CDR3aa: CASSPGDRAHGYTF

v_gene: TRBV6-1
j_gene: TRBJ2-3
d_gene: NA
abundance: NA
CDR3nt: TGTGCCAGCAGTGAAGGGGAGGCGATTGGGGGAGATACGCAGTATTTT
CDR3aa: CASSEGEAIGGDTQYF

v_gene: TRBV27
j_gene: TRBJ2-3
d_gene: TRBD2
abundance: NA
CDR3nt: TGTGCCAGCAGTTTAAATAGCGGGTGGAAGGATACGCAGTATTTT
CDR3aa: CASSLNSGWKDTQYF

v_gene: TRBV30
j_gene: TRBJ2-5
d_gene: TRBD2
abundance: NA
CDR3nt: TGTGCCTGGAGTTTACTAGCGGGAGGAGAGACCCAGTACTTC
CDR3aa: CAWSLLAGGETQYF

v_gene: TRBV11-2
j_gene: TRBJ1-4
d_gene: NA
abundance: NA
CDR3nt: TGTGCCAGCAGCCCCAGGCAGGGAGCGGGAGCTAATGAAAAACTGTTTTTT
CDR3aa: CASSPRQGAGANEKLFF

v_gene: TRBV11-1
j_gene: TRBJ2-3
d_gene: TRBD2
abundance: NA
CDR3nt: TGTGCCAGCAGCTTAGCTAGCGGGGGTTACACAGATACGCAGTATTTT
CDR3aa: CASSLASGGYTDTQYF

v_gene: TRBV13
j_gene: TRBJ1-1
d_gene: TRBD1
abundance: NA
CDR3nt: TGTGCCAGCAGCTTAGGCCGGGGACAGGGCCACACTGAAGCTTTCTTT
CDR3aa: CASSLGRGQGHTEAFF

v_gene: TRBV4-2
j_gene: TRBJ1-1
d_gene: TRBD1
abundance: NA
CDR3nt: TGTGCCAGCAGCCAAGGTTCGGGACAGGGAAACACTGAAGCTTTCTTT
CDR3aa: CASSQGSGQGNTEAFF

v_gene: TRBV5-1
j_gene: TRBJ1-1
d_gene: NA
abundance: NA
CDR3nt: TGCGCCAGCAGCTTGAGCTCCCCGACAGCGCCTTACCCCGCTTTCTTT
CDR3aa: CASSLSSPTAPYPAFF

v_gene: TRBV7-9
j_gene: TRBJ2-3
d_gene: NA
abundance: once
CDR3nt: TGTGCCAGCAGCTTAGTATCGTGGGAGGTCGATACGCAGTATTTT
CDR3aa: CASSLVSWEVDTQYF

v_gene: TRBV15
j_gene: TRBJ1-1
d_gene: NA
abundance: NA
CDR3nt: TGTGCCACCAGCCCTTCGAAGGGGACTGAAGCTTTCTTT
CDR3aa: CATSPSKGTEAFF

v_gene: TRBV5-5
j_gene: TRBJ1-1
d_gene: NA
abundance: once
CDR3nt: TGTGCCAGCAGCTTGGCCTGGAACACTGAAGCTTTCTTT
CDR3aa: CASSLAWNTEAFF

v_gene: TRBV7-9
j_gene: TRBJ2-7
d_gene: NA
abundance: NA
CDR3nt: TGTGCCAGCAGCTTCGCAGGGAAAAGTGAGGAGTACTTC
CDR3aa: CASSFAGKSEEYF